What follows are 24 T cell receptor beta chains derived from one specimen sequenced in a study of response to subunit inactivated influenza vaccine. TCRdb used MiXCR to reprocess the RT-PCR reads, holding one entry per CDR3 protein. The sample consists of hundreds of thousands of distinct CDR3 sequences, 7.6% of them appearing once. The specimen was PBMCs from blood, collected roughly 24 months after vaccination. The receptors here all came from a man aged 45 to 70 who received an inactivated influenza vaccine.

The V and J genes are TRBV6-1 and TRBJ1-2; D gene unclear. The CDR3 contains 14 residues. In germline, CDR1 is MNHNS, CDR2 SASEGT. V was pared by 6 bases and J by 3 bases, with 14 bases between. The CDR3 sequence is CASRKADSYYGYTF. CDR3 nucleotide sequence: TGTGCCAGCAGGAAAGCAGATTCCTACTATGGCTACACCTTC.

This clonotype has only a few counts. The genes are TRBV20-1 and TRBJ2-1, with 7 bases fitting TRBD1. The CDR3 sequence is 11 residues long. Per germline, CDR1 DFQATT and CDR2 SNEGSKA (reference sequence). Losses at the gene ends were 5 bases for V and 10 bases for J; bases not matched to a gene: 5. CDR3 DNA: TGCAGTGCTTCACAGGGGCAAGAGCAGTTCTTC. It codes for CSASQGQEQFF.

This chain connects TRBV24-1 to TRBJ2-1; 9 bases fit TRBD1. The CDR3 contains 14 residues. Trimming removed 6 bases from V and 3 bases from J; junction bases left unmatched: 2. CDR1 and CDR2 from the germline V gene are KGHDR and SFDVKD. The CDR3 loop reads CATSPGQGYNEQFF. The CDR3 region has the DNA TGTGCCACCAGTCCGGGACAGGGCTACAATGAGCAGTTCTTC.

This clonotype was seen a handful of times. In nucleotides, the CDR3 is TGTGCCAGCAGGACAGTGAGGGAGACCCAGTACTTC. It encodes CASRTVRETQYF. V is TRBV2 and J is TRBJ2-5; the D gene is possibly TRBD1 (5 bases). V lost 6 bases, J lost 5 bases, and 10 bases lay in between. The length of the CDR3 is 12 residues. The germline gives CDR1 SNHLY, CDR2 FYNNEI.

In this sample, this clonotype turned up a few times. The V call is TRBV4-1, the J call TRBJ2-3; TRBD2 aligns across 13 bases. With V trimmed by 5 bases and J by 2 bases, 4 bases remained unmatched. The CDR3 runs to 16 residues. The germline gives CDR1 MGHRA, CDR2 YSYEKL. This chain's CDR3 is CASSIGTSGVTDTQYF. In DNA form, the CDR3 reads TGCGCCAGCAGCATCGGGACTAGCGGGGTCACAGATACGCAGTATTTT.

This rearrangement joins TRBV12-3 or TRBV12-4 to TRBJ1-2; 7 nucleotides align to TRBD1. Trimming at V came to 6 bases and at J to 4 bases, leaving 5 bases not matched to a gene. The CDR3 consists of 13 residues. The CDR3 DNA reads TGTGCCAGCAGATCGACAGGGTCCTATGGCTACACCTTC. Its protein product is CASRSTGSYGYTF.

This clonotype was recorded a few times. This chain uses TRBV21-1 with TRBJ2-7; the tabulated D call, TRBD1, remains unverified against the DNA. TRBV21-1 is an annotated pseudogene. This CDR3 is 22 amino acids long. CDR3 amino acids: CASNLRQGASGDRASQSYEQYF. DNA for the CDR3: TGTGCCAGCAACCTAAGACAGGGGGCGAGTGGTGACCGAGCTAGCCAATCCTACGAGCAGTACTTC.

This clonotype was counted between two and nine times. The genes are TRBV5-5 and TRBJ2-3, with D tentatively TRBD2 (6 bases). The germline gives CDR1 SGHKS, CDR2 YYEKEE (reference sequence). This CDR3 contains 17 residues. Trimming stripped 0 bases from V and 2 bases from J, with 16 bases between. The chain's CDR3 is CASSLEGAGGNTDTQYF. The CDR3 DNA sequence: TGTGCCAGCAGCTTGGAAGGAGCGGGCGGTAACACAGATACGCAGTATTTT. The whole variable domain, remainder taken from reference TRBV5-5 and TRBJ2-3, is DAGVTQSPTHLIKTRGQQVTLRCSPISGHKSVSWYQQVLGQGPQFIFQYYEKEERGRGNFPDRFSARQFPNYSSELNVNALLLGDSALYLCASSLEGAGGNTDTQYFGPGTRLTVL.

This clonotype has a handful of counts. The rearrangement links TRBV20-1 to TRBJ2-7, with D tentatively TRBD1 (6 bases). The CDR3 runs to 15 residues. Trimming took 0 bases from V and 3 from J, leaving 15 bases between them. Germline V gene data show CDR1 as DFQATT and CDR2 as SNEGSKA (reference sequence). The CDR3 DNA reads as TGCAGTGCTAGAGATGGTACAGGGTATGTCTACGAGCAGTACTTC. The encoded protein is CSARDGTGYVYEQYF.

The J gene is TRBJ1-5, the V gene TRBV6-1; D may be TRBD1 (5 bases). The CDR3 runs 13 residues. Germline CDR1 MNHNS, CDR2 SASEGT. Trimming shortened V by 7 bases and J by 1 base, and 8 bases separated the two germline ends. Here the CDR3 reads CASKRDSNQPQHF. CDR3 in DNA: TGTGCCAGCAAGAGGGACAGCAATCAGCCCCAGCATTTT.

This clonotype appeared many times. The chain has TRBV7-8 and TRBJ1-5; 7 bases are shared with TRBD1. CDR1 and CDR2 (germline): SGHVS, FQNEAQ. This CDR3 comprises 16 residues. The J segment lost 2 bases and the V segment lost 4 bases, leaving 8 bases of the junction unmatched. The CDR3 DNA is TGTGCCAGCAGCTCCCGACAGGGTGGAGGCAATCAGCCCCAGCATTTT. This translates into CASSSRQGGGNQPQHF.

A few counts support this clonotype. This chain links TRBV5-1 with TRBJ1-2, with D maybe TRBD1 (5 bases). The CDR3 sequence is 12 residues long. Germline CDR1 is SGHRS and CDR2 is YFSETQ. V was cut by 7 bases and J by 8 bases, with 15 bases left in between. This CDR3 reads CASGGGGRGYTF. CDR3 nucleotides: TGCGCCAGCGGGGGAGGAGGGCGCGGCTACACCTTC.

Many counts were recorded for this clonotype. The V gene is TRBV12-3 or TRBV12-4, the J gene TRBJ2-2, with D perhaps TRBD2 (5 bases). V dropped 5 bases and J dropped 7 bases, with 20 bases sitting between them. The CDR3 has 16 amino acids. The CDR3 nucleotides read TGTGCCAGCAGTCTTATAGCCTCGGGGATTGGCGGGGAGCTGTTTTTT. Protein product: CASSLIASGIGGELFF.

In this sample, this clonotype turned up many times. The chain uses TRBV5-1 and TRBJ2-7, with 9 bases lining up with TRBD2. CDR3 length: 15 residues. CDR1 SGHRS and CDR2 YFSETQ come from the germline V gene. V lost 4 bases and J lost 5; bases outside the gene matches: 10. Here the CDR3 DNA reads TGCGCCAGCAGCCCCGTAGCGGGAGCGGCAAACGAGCAGTACTTC. Amino acid sequence: CASSPVAGAANEQYF.

The rearrangement uses TRBV4-3 and TRBJ2-2; 9 bases are shared with TRBD1. This CDR3 has 19 amino acids. V dropped 1 base and J dropped 0; count of bases not matched to a gene: 9. The germline CDR1 and CDR2 sequences are LGHNA and YSLEER. The CDR3 DNA is TGCGCCAGCAGCCAAGGTCCCGGGACAGGGTCTTCGAACACCGGGGAGCTGTTTTTT. This translates into CASSQGPGTGSSNTGELFF.

The CDR3 DNA is TGTGCCAGCAGCCCAACATGGGGACAGGGCAAGACTGAAGCTTTCTTT. Translating it yields CASSPTWGQGKTEAFF. The rearrangement links TRBV4-2 to TRBJ1-1; 9 bases line up with TRBD1. The CDR3 length is 16 residues. V lost 4 bases and J lost 5; bases outside the gene matches: 11. Germline loops: CDR1 LGHNA, CDR2 YNFKEQ.

This clonotype has a count of ten or more. The rearrangement joins TRBV12-3 or TRBV12-4 to TRBJ2-3, with D perhaps assigned TRBD1 or TRBD2 (6 bases each). The CDR3 covers 15 residues. The V end was cut by 3 bases, the J end by 1 base, with 11 bases between. CDR3 nucleotides: TGTGCCAGCAGTTTTATGGGGGGCGGCACAGATACGCAGTATTTT. The encoded protein is CASSFMGGGTDTQYF.

The chain joins TRBV20-1 to TRBJ2-5; 9 positions match TRBD1. V lost 4 bases to trimming and J lost 5 bases; unmatched junction nucleotides: 11. The CDR3 has 15 amino acids. Germline V CDR1 and CDR2: DFQATT, SNEGSKA (reference sequence). As DNA, the CDR3 is TGCAGTGCTAAAGAGGACAGGGGTAGCGGCGAGACCCAGTACTTC. The encoded protein is CSAKEDRGSGETQYF.

This clonotype was found many times. The J gene is TRBJ1-4, the V gene TRBV2; TRBD1 might be the D (5 bases). This CDR3 has 14 residues. V was pared by 1 base and J by 6 bases, with 9 bases between. The germline gives CDR1 SNHLY, CDR2 FYNNEI. For the CDR3, the DNA is TGTGCCAGCAGTGAAGGGGACCGTTATGAAAAACTGTTTTTT. Its protein is CASSEGDRYEKLFF.

This clonotype was picked up many times. The chain joins TRBV11-1 to TRBJ2-5; D possibly uses TRBD1 or TRBD2 (5 bases each). Trimming cost V 4 bases and J 5 bases, with 17 bases left between them. The CDR3 length is 15 residues. CDR1 is SGHAT and CDR2 is FQDESV in the germline V gene (reference sequence). The chain's CDR3 is CASSSLTGRQETQYF. In DNA form, the CDR3 reads TGTGCCAGCAGCTCCCTGACGGGACGACAGGAGACCCAGTACTTC.

This clonotype was recorded a few times. V and J are TRBV6-1 and TRBJ2-1; 11 bases fit TRBD2. V trimming: 8 bases; J trimming: 0 bases; junction bases outside the gene matches: 3. Germline assignment: CDR1 MNHNS and CDR2 SASEGT. CDR3 length: 15 residues. The CDR3 coding sequence is TGTGCCAGCCGACTAGCGGGGAGCTCCTACAATGAGCAGTTCTTC. It translates to CASRLAGSSYNEQFF.

This clonotype has a count of ten or more. The chain employs TRBV7-8 and TRBJ2-2; maybe TRBD2 (5 bases). The length of the CDR3 is 12 residues. V was pared by 5 bases and J by 9 bases, with 10 bases between. Germline values: CDR1 SGHVS, CDR2 FQNEAQ. CDR3 loop: CASSRTSWELFF. The CDR3 bases are TGTGCCAGCAGCCGGACTTCGTGGGAGCTGTTTTTT.

Ten or more counts support this clonotype. V is TRBV2 and J is TRBJ1-1, with 7 positions matching TRBD1. V dropped 6 bases and J dropped 0; count of bases not matched to a gene: 7. CDR1 and CDR2 (germline): SNHLY, FYNNEI. The CDR3 totals 15 residues. The CDR3, as DNA: TGTGCCAGCAGGCCACAGGGGCGAGTGAACACTGAAGCTTTCTTT. It codes for CASRPQGRVNTEAFF.

This clonotype has a handful of counts. The rearrangement links TRBV29-1 to TRBJ2-3; D remains unclear. This CDR3 has 11 residues. The germline V gene encodes CDR1 SQVTM and CDR2 ANQGSEA. Trimming removed 0 bases from V and 5 bases from J, with 3 bases in between. The CDR3 is CSVEDRDTQYF. CDR3 bases: TGCAGCGTTGAAGATAGAGATACGCAGTATTTT.